Shown below are 12 T cell receptor beta chains from a single sample sequenced in a study of CXCR3-negative and CXCR3-positive naive CD8 T cells. General study findings and limits: Higher TRB CDR3 hydrophobicity marked CXCR3-positive naive cells relative to CXCR3-negative naive cells.

What these receptors recognize is not known. The TRB libraries of cDNA were built by UMI-labeled 5' RACE. Reprocessing the 5' RACE reads, TCRdb reports a single entry for every CDR3 protein and omits DNA. The sample table sets out roughly 100,000 distinct CDR3 sequences. The specimen sequenced was naive CXCR3+ CD8+ T cells from blood. Described subset: CD45RO-CCR7+CD27+CD95- naive CD8+ T cells expressing CXCR3 (TNR3+). The receptors come from a human donor in good health. Some clones in this sample may be carry-over from other donors' samples.

The rearrangement links TRBV19 to TRBJ2-2; TCRdb gives TRBD1 as the D gene, but with no DNA this cannot be confirmed. The CDR3 has 15 amino acids. Germline V CDR1 and CDR2: LNHDA, SQIVND (reference sequence). The CDR3 spells CASSIVPGHTGELFF. The entire variable domain, with the rest obtained from reference TRBV19 and TRBJ2-2, is as follows: DGGITQSPKYLFRKEGQNVTLSCEQNLNHDAMYWYRQDPGQGLRLIYYSQIVNDFQKGDIAEGYSVSREKKESFPLTVTSAQKNPTAFYLCASSIVPGHTGELFFGEGSRLTVL.

V usage is TRBV6-7 and J usage is TRBJ2-7; TCRdb proposes TRBD1, but this gene call is untestable without DNA. TRBV6-7 is flagged as an ORF with uncertain function. The CDR3 runs to 13 residues. CDR3 region: CASRSGIPGEQYF.

The chain employs TRBV9 and TRBJ1-2; TCRdb returns TRBD1, unconfirmable since there is no DNA. The CDR3 runs to 15 residues. Germline values: CDR1 SGDLS, CDR2 YYNGEE. The CDR3: CASSVGEGAFYGYTF.

The rearrangement joins TRBV14 to TRBJ2-7; the D call from TCRdb, TRBD1, cannot be confirmed without DNA. The CDR3 sequence is 13 residues long. The germline gives CDR1 SGHDN, CDR2 FVKESK. The CDR3 sequence is CASRSGHSYEQYF.

The chain recombines TRBV4-1 with TRBJ2-7. The CDR3 is made up of 16 amino acids. Per germline, CDR1 MGHRA and CDR2 YSYEKL. CDR3 amino acids: CASSQVAATNFYEQYF.

The J gene is TRBJ1-1, the V gene TRBV7-9; the D call of TRBD1 rests on TCRdb alone, since no DNA is present to check it. The CDR3 loop spans 12 amino acids. Per the germline V gene, CDR1 is SEHNR and CDR2 is FQNEAQ (reference sequence). The CDR3 loop reads CASSTGTTEAFF.

The CDR3 protein is CSARDNYGQGSVINQPQHF. This sequence joins TRBV20-1 and TRBJ1-5; no DNA is available, so the TRBD1 call from TCRdb remains unchecked. The CDR3 contains 19 residues. Germline V gene sequence: CDR1 DFQATT, CDR2 SNEGSKA (reference sequence).

The CDR3 sequence: CSVPSLGPTSGGGLFTDTQYF. The chain is built from TRBV29-1 and TRBJ2-3; with no DNA, the TCRdb D assignment of TRBD2 cannot be verified. CDR3 length: 21 residues. CDR1 and CDR2 (germline): SQVTM, ANQGSEA.

V usage is TRBV11-2 and J usage is TRBJ2-3. This CDR3 region has 14 residues. Per germline, CDR1 SGHAT and CDR2 FQNNGV. CDR3 region: CASSLFPYTDTQYF.

V usage is TRBV6-6 and J usage is TRBJ2-7. CDR1 is MNHNY and CDR2 is SVGAGI in the germline V gene (reference sequence). CDR3 length equals 14 residues. This chain's CDR3 is CASSFGGTSYEQYF.

The chain employs TRBV6-6 and TRBJ1-1; TCRdb names TRBD1, which stays unverified in the absence of DNA. The CDR3 extends over 16 amino acids. Germline V gene sequence: CDR1 MNHNY, CDR2 SVGAGI (reference sequence). The CDR3 region is CASKQTNPDRNTEAFF.

This rearrangement joins TRBV28 to TRBJ2-3. The CDR3 loop spans 12 amino acids. Germline CDR1 is MDHEN and CDR2 is SYDVKM. The chain's CDR3 is CASSLGIDTQYF.